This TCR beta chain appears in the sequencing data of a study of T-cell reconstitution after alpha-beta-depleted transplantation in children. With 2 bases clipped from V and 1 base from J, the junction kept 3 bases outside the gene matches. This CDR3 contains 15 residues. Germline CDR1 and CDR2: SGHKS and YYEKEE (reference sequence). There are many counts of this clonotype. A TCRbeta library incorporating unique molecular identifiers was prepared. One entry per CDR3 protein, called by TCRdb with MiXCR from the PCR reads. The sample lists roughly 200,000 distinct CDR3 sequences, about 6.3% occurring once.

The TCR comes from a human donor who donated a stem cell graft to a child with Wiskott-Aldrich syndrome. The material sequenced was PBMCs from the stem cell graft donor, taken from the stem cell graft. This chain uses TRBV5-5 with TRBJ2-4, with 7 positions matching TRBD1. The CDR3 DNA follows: TGTGCCAGCAGCTTCGACAGGGTCGCCAAAAACATTCAGTACTTC. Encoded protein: CASSFDRVAKNIQYF.